The 32 T cell receptor beta chains presented below share a single source sample, sequenced in a study of OX40 agonist ivuxolimab in advanced cancers. Produced via immunoSEQ multiplex PCR; TCRdb's table is partial and in-frame only. The repertoire includes about 59,000 clones, 84% of them detected once, and roughly 2% sits in the top ten. The specimen was CD4+ or CD8+ T cells sorted from blood, collected in a trial of the OX40 agonist ivuxolimab. Receptor source: an adult with an advanced solid tumor such as melanoma, head and neck, liver or kidney cancer.

This clone has only one observation. V usage is TRBV28 and J usage is TRBJ1-3; D is perhaps TRBD1 (6 bases). The V gene lost 3 bases and the J gene lost 0 bases, with 15 bases spanning the gap. CDR3 length: 17 amino acids. Germline CDR1 and CDR2: MDHEN and SYDVKM. CDR3 nucleotides: TGTGCCAGCAGTTTTTACGGCAGGGGTCACTCTGGAAACACCATATATTTT. It yields the protein CASSFYGRGHSGNTIYF.

The chain uses TRBV7-6 and TRBJ1-3, with unresolved D. Trimming stripped 4 bases from V and 8 bases from J, with 15 bases between. The CDR3 spans 14 residues. Germline lookup yields CDR1 SGHVS and CDR2 FNYEAQ. CDR3 residues: CASSSGVRGDTIYF. The CDR3 DNA is TGTGCCAGCAGCTCTGGGGTTCGTGGCGACACCATATATTTT.

V gene TRBV5-1 combines with J gene TRBJ2-5; possibly TRBD1 for D (6 bases). V was cut by 3 bases and J by 5 bases, with 11 bases left in between. Germline values: CDR1 SGHRS, CDR2 YFSETQ. The CDR3 extends over 13 amino acids. In nucleotides, the CDR3 is TGCGCCAGCAGCTCAGGGGTGGGGGAGACCCAGTACTTC. Translation gives CASSSGVGETQYF.

This chain connects TRBV6-5 to TRBJ2-7; D may be TRBD1 (6 bases). The CDR3 covers 16 residues. CDR1 MNHEY and CDR2 SVGAGI come from the germline V gene. Between the trimmed V and J ends, which lost 0 bases and 0 bases, there was a span of 12 bases. For the CDR3, the DNA is TGTGCCAGCAGTTACTCGAGACAGGTGACCTCCTACGAGCAGTACTTC. Residues: CASSYSRQVTSYEQYF.

This chain connects TRBV7-3 to TRBJ2-2, with 7 nucleotides matching TRBD2. V was clipped by 3 bases and J by 4 bases; unmatched bases: 5. This CDR3 is built from 15 residues. The V gene's germline CDR1 is SGHTA and CDR2 FQGTGA. The CDR3 DNA is TGTGCCAGCAGCTTCAGCGGGGCGGGCACCGGGGAGCTGTTTTTT. This codes for CASSFSGAGTGELFF.

This rearrangement joins TRBV27 to TRBJ1-1; the D is unclear. With 5 bases removed from V and 8 bases from J, the gap between germline ends came to 15 bases. Germline CDR1 and CDR2: MNHEY and SMNVEV (reference sequence). The CDR3 sequence is 13 residues long. The DNA of the CDR3 is TGTGCCAGCAGTCCAGATTGGGTGGGAGAAGCTTTCTTT. Translating gives CASSPDWVGEAFF.

In its sample, this clone was seen a few times. The chain is built from TRBV30 and TRBJ1-1; D is perhaps TRBD1 (6 bases). This CDR3 region has 13 residues. The germline V gene encodes CDR1 GTSNPN and CDR2 SVGIG (reference sequence). The V and J ends lost 0 bases and 2 bases respectively, with 7 bases between them. CDR3 region: CAWSVQGNTEAFF. CDR3 DNA: TGTGCCTGGAGTGTACAGGGAAACACTGAAGCTTTCTTT. Full variable domain (missing parts from reference TRBV30 and TRBJ1-1): SQTIHQWPATLVQPVGSPLSLECTVEGTSNPNLYWYRQAAGRGLQLLFYSVGIGQISSEVPQNLSASRPQDRQFILSSKKLLLSDSGFYLCAWSVQGNTEAFFGQGTRLTVV.

The table lists this clone with a count of one. The rearrangement links TRBV28 to TRBJ2-3; 8 bases line up with TRBD2. The germline gives CDR1 MDHEN, CDR2 SYDVKM. CDR3 length: 14 residues. J lost 8 bases, V lost 5 bases, and 9 bases had no gene match. CDR3 nucleotide sequence: TGTGCCAGCAGTGGGTCCGGGACTAGTGGTACGCAGTATTTT. Translated, it gives CASSGSGTSGTQYF.

This sequence joins TRBV5-1 and TRBJ2-3; D gene ambiguous. This CDR3 is built from 15 residues. Germline V gives CDR1 SGHRS, CDR2 YFSETQ. V dropped 4 bases and J dropped 2 bases, with 14 bases sitting between them. CDR3 protein: CASSVFSQTTDTQYF. Here the CDR3 DNA reads TGCGCCAGCAGCGTCTTTAGCCAGACCACAGATACGCAGTATTTT.

The chain uses TRBV7-6 and TRBJ2-7; D gene ambiguous. Between the trimmed V and J ends, which lost 5 bases and 8 bases, there was a span of 22 bases. Germline CDR1 SGHVS, CDR2 FNYEAQ. This CDR3 has 15 residues. The CDR3 loop reads CASSQGRLTEGKQYF. Here the CDR3 DNA reads TGTGCCAGCAGCCAAGGGCGGCTCACCGAAGGGAAGCAGTACTTC. The whole variable domain, filled in from reference TRBV7-6 and TRBJ2-7, reads GAGVSQSPRYKVTKRGQDVALRCDPISGHVSLYWYRQALGQGPEFLTYFNYEAQQDKSGLPNDRFSAERPEGSISTLTIQRTEQRDSAMYRCASSQGRLTEGKQYFGPGTRLTVT.

The DNA for the CDR3 is TGTGCCAGCAGCTTGGAGAGGGCTGGCGGTGACGAAAAACTGTTTTTT. Translated, it gives CASSLERAGGDEKLFF. The gene calls are TRBV5-4 and TRBJ1-4; D gene uncertain. This CDR3 contains 16 residues. V was trimmed by 0 bases and J by 8 bases, leaving 17 bases between them. Germline values: CDR1 SGHNT, CDR2 YYREEE (reference sequence).

This chain connects TRBV10-1 to TRBJ1-4; D is unclear. CDR1 WNHNN and CDR2 SYGVQD come from the germline V gene (reference sequence). V was trimmed by 9 bases and J by 5 bases, leaving 16 bases between them. The CDR3 extends over 14 amino acids. The CDR3 loop reads CARDTIVRNEKLFF. The DNA for the CDR3 is TGCGCCAGGGATACTATTGTTAGGAATGAAAAACTGTTTTTT.

Turning to this clone: Germline and junction disagree at one end, which may indicate a read error. The gene calls are TRBV6-4 and TRBJ1-2; 8 positions match TRBD1. In germline, CDR1 is MRHNA, CDR2 SNTAGT. The CDR3 consists of 15 residues. The CDR3 nucleotides read TGTGCCAGCCGTGATTATCAGGGGGCAAACTATGGCTACACCTTC. Its translation is CASRDYQGANYGYTF.

This clone is a singleton in its sample. V gene TRBV28 combines with J gene TRBJ2-7; TRBD2 might be the D (6 bases). V lost 5 bases to trimming and J lost 3 bases, with 17 bases between them. CDR3 length: 15 residues. CDR1 MDHEN and CDR2 SYDVKM come from the germline V gene. CDR3 coding DNA: TGTGCCAGCAGTCCCCGGGGCGGGGCGGTCTACGAGCAGTACTTC. Protein: CASSPRGGAVYEQYF.

V and J are TRBV30 and TRBJ1-5; D gene ambiguous. The germline CDR1 and CDR2 sequences are GTSNPN and SVGIG (reference sequence). The V end was cut by 4 bases, the J end by 6 bases, with 10 bases between. The CDR3 is 12 residues long. CDR3 nucleotides: TGTGCCTGGAAGCGCAGAGCTCAGCCCCAGCATTTT. Protein sequence: CAWKRRAQPQHF.

V usage is TRBV27 and J usage is TRBJ2-1; no clear D gene. V dropped 3 bases and J dropped 10 bases, with 13 bases sitting between them. The CDR3 totals 13 residues. CDR1 and CDR2 (germline): MNHEY, SMNVEV (reference sequence). This CDR3 reads CASSFGLRAEQFF. In nucleotides, the CDR3 is TGTGCCAGCAGTTTTGGGCTTCGGGCGGAGCAGTTCTTC.

This chain uses TRBV11-1 with TRBJ1-5; D not resolved. This CDR3 spans 13 amino acids. V gave up 3 bases and J gave up 4 bases, with 7 bases separating them. Germline CDR1 SGHAT, CDR2 FQDESV (reference sequence). CDR3 DNA sequence: TGTGCCAGCAGCTTCACCGGGAATCAGCCCCAGCATTTT. Protein sequence: CASSFTGNQPQHF.

The chain couples TRBV30 to TRBJ2-2; perhaps TRBD1 as D (6 bases). Per germline, CDR1 GTSNPN and CDR2 SVGIG (reference sequence). The length of the CDR3 is 16 residues. Trimming took 3 bases from V and 5 from J, leaving 19 bases between them. CDR3 nucleotides: TGTGCCTGGAGAATAGGTTGGGGGCCAAATACCGGGGAGCTGTTTTTT. It codes for CAWRIGWGPNTGELFF.

The chain's CDR3 is CASSEERTTNYGYTF. CDR3 bases: TGTGCCAGCAGTGAAGAAAGGACGACTAACTATGGCTACACCTTC. V is TRBV6-1 and J is TRBJ1-2; D not resolved. The CDR3 totals 15 residues. Germline V gives CDR1 MNHNS, CDR2 SASEGT. Trimming removed 1 base from V and 0 bases from J, with 9 bases in between.

The V gene is TRBV9, the J gene TRBJ2-6, with a possible D match to TRBD1 (6 bases). The germline gives CDR1 SGDLS, CDR2 YYNGEE. The CDR3 covers 16 residues. The ends were cut back, 0 bases at V and 4 bases at J, with 11 bases in the middle. CDR3: CASSVDQGFGANVLTF. For the CDR3, the DNA is TGTGCCAGCAGCGTAGATCAGGGGTTCGGGGCCAACGTCCTGACTTTC. The variable domain in full, completed from reference TRBV9 and TRBJ2-6, reads DSGVTQTPKHLITATGQRVTLRCSPRSGDLSVYWYQQSLDQGLQFLIQYYNGEERAKGNILERFSAQQFPDLHSELNLSSLELGDSALYFCASSVDQGFGANVLTFGAGSRLTVL.

This clone is a singleton in its sample. V gene TRBV7-9 combines with J gene TRBJ2-1, with D perhaps assigned TRBD1 or TRBD2 (6 bases each). The V end was cut by 8 bases, the J end by 9 bases, with 26 bases between. The CDR3 consists of 16 residues. Germline V gene sequence: CDR1 SEHNR, CDR2 FQNEAQ (reference sequence). The CDR3 spells CASLAAGGQREAEQFF. The CDR3 DNA is TGTGCCAGCCTGGCGGCTGGGGGGCAGCGAGAGGCTGAGCAGTTCTTC.

To note about this clone: Other DNA sequences from this sample encode an identical CDR3 as well. The rearrangement joins TRBV7-2 to TRBJ1-3, with D possibly matching TRBD1 (5 bases). From germline, CDR1 is SGHTA and CDR2 FQGNSA. The V and J ends lost 1 base and 2 bases respectively, with 6 bases between them. The CDR3 length is 14 residues. CDR3 sequence: CASSLGGAGNTIYF. The CDR3 DNA reads TGTGCCAGCAGCTTAGGGGGGGCTGGAAACACCATATATTTT.

V is TRBV2 and J is TRBJ2-7; D ambiguous. CDR1 SNHLY and CDR2 FYNNEI come from the germline V gene. The CDR3 runs 12 residues. The V end was cut by 7 bases, the J end by 0 bases, with 7 bases between. CDR3 loop: CASNPSSYEQYF. CDR3 nucleotides: TGTGCCAGCAACCCGAGCTCCTACGAGCAGTACTTC.

Comment on this clone: Other DNA sequences of this sample code for an identical CDR3. Here the CDR3 reads CASSPGNNYGYTF. The CDR3 coding sequence is TGTGCCAGCTCACCGGGCAATAACTATGGCTACACCTTC. The V and J genes are TRBV18 and TRBJ1-2; no clear D gene. The CDR3 length is 13 residues. Germline CDR1 reads KGHSH; CDR2 reads LQKENI. V lost 3 bases and J 1 base, leaving 6 bases between the germline ends.

This clone appeared a single time. The chain is built from TRBV30 and TRBJ2-2; D gene uncertain. This CDR3 has 11 residues. Germline V gene lookup returns CDR1 GTSNPN and CDR2 SVGIG (reference sequence). The V end was cut by 3 bases, the J end by 5 bases, with 4 bases between. The CDR3 bases are TGTGCCTGGAGGCGGACCGGGGAGCTGTTTTTT. Translating it yields CAWRRTGELFF. The full variable domain, its missing parts supplied by reference TRBV30 and TRBJ2-2, is SQTIHQWPATLVQPVGSPLSLECTVEGTSNPNLYWYRQAAGRGLQLLFYSVGIGQISSEVPQNLSASRPQDRQFILSSKKLLLSDSGFYLCAWRRTGELFFGEGSRLTVL.

V and J are TRBV5-5 and TRBJ1-1, with D unresolved. The CDR3 contains 13 residues. The V gene lost 1 base and the J gene lost 1 base, with 5 bases spanning the gap. Germline CDR1 SGHKS, CDR2 YYEKEE (reference sequence). The CDR3 protein is CASSLYQNTEAFF. In nucleotides, the CDR3 is TGTGCCAGCAGCTTGTATCAGAACACTGAAGCTTTCTTT.

The CDR3 sequence: CASSLGGATYNEQFF. The CDR3 DNA is TGTGCCAGCAGCTTGGGTGGCGCCACATACAATGAGCAGTTCTTC. This chain uses TRBV5-4 with TRBJ2-1; D uncertain. The CDR3 covers 15 residues. V was cut by 0 bases and J by 4 bases, with 11 bases left in between. Germline lookup yields CDR1 SGHNT and CDR2 YYREEE (reference sequence).

J is TRBJ1-4 and V is TRBV6-4; D call uncertain. V lost 4 bases to trimming and J lost 3 bases, with 21 bases between them. The CDR3 consists of 18 residues. From germline, CDR1 is MRHNA and CDR2 SNTAGT. The CDR3 coding sequence is TGTGCCAGCAGTGTAAGGGCGGTTGGGCGAGGACCTAATGAAAAACTGTTTTTT. Translation gives CASSVRAVGRGPNEKLFF.

This chain links TRBV7-8 with TRBJ2-2; 8 bases fit TRBD1. The trim removed 5 bases at V and 4 bases at J, leaving 12 bases unmatched. The germline V gene has CDR1 SGHVS and CDR2 FQNEAQ. This CDR3 spans 17 amino acids. The CDR3 nucleotides read TGTGCCAGCAGCGCGCGGGACAGGACCCAGCGCACCGGGGAGCTGTTTTTT. Its translation is CASSARDRTQRTGELFF. Full variable domain (rest looked up from reference TRBV7-8 and TRBJ2-2): GAGVSQSPRYKVAKRGQDVALRCDPISGHVSLFWYQQALGQGPEFLTYFQNEAQLDKSGLPSDRFFAERPEGSVSTLKIQRTQQEDSAVYLCASSARDRTQRTGELFFGEGSRLTVL.

The V call is TRBV28, the J call TRBJ1-2; TRBD1 is a possible D gene (5 bases). Germline CDR1 and CDR2: MDHEN and SYDVKM. Trimming removed 8 bases from V and 11 bases from J, with 21 bases in between. This CDR3 is built from 13 residues. The CDR3 nucleotides read TGTGCCAGCCGAATTCGCCCCCAGGGATGGTACACCTTC. Translating it yields CASRIRPQGWYTF.

CDR3 protein: CASSDPEVGRAQYF. CDR3 nucleotides: TGTGCCAGTAGTGACCCAGAGGTCGGTCGGGCCCAGTACTTC. The V and J genes are TRBV19 and TRBJ2-5; D remains unclear. CDR1 and CDR2 from the germline V gene are LNHDA and SQIVND (reference sequence). Trimming shortened V by 5 bases and J by 9 bases, and 19 bases separated the two germline ends. The CDR3 loop spans 14 amino acids.

A few counts support this clone. The V gene is TRBV7-9, the J gene TRBJ1-2, with D perhaps TRBD1 (6 bases). The CDR3 is 14 amino acids. Trimming shortened V by 4 bases and J by 2 bases, and 11 bases separated the two germline ends. CDR1 is SEHNR, CDR2 FQNEAQ, per germline (reference sequence). The CDR3 nucleotides read TGTGCCAGCAGCTACTTTGACAGGAACTATGGCTACACCTTC. Protein sequence: CASSYFDRNYGYTF.